This TCR beta chain emerged from a study of sequential checkpoint blockade in melanoma. Treatment here: randomized to nivolumab then ipilimumab (arm A) or the reverse (arm B). DNA-damaging chemotherapy had not been given to any patient beforehand. Produced via immunoSEQ multiplex PCR; TCRdb's table is partial and in-frame only. The data show 10,000 to 15,000 clones, around two thirds seen once. The length of the CDR3 is 15 residues. This sequence joins TRBV21-1 and TRBJ2-2; the table gives TRBD2 as D, unverified against the DNA. TRBV21-1 is given as a pseudogene. Sample: CD8+ T cells sorted from blood (inferred from file names), taken from a patient given nivolumab and ipilimumab in sequence. The receptor was derived from a human donor with melanoma. CDR3 in amino acids: CASSSRDFNTGELFF. The DNA of the CDR3 is TGTGCCAGCAGCAGCCGGGACTTCAACACCGGGGAGCTGTTTTTT.